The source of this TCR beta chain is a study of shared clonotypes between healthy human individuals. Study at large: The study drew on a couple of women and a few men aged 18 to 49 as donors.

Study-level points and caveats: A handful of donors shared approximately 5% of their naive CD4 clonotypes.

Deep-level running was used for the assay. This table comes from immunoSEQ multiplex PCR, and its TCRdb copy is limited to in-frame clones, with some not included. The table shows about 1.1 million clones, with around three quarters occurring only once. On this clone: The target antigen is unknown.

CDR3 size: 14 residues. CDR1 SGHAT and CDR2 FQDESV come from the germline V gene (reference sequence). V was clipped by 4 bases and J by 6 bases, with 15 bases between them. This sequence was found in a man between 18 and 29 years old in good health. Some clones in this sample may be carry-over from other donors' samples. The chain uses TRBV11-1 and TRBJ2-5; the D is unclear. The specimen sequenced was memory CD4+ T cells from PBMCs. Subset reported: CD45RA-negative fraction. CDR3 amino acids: CASSSVQVEKTQYF. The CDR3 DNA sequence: TGTGCCAGCAGCTCTGTCCAGGTGGAAAAGACCCAGTACTTC.